This T cell receptor beta chain was sequenced during a study of early T cells in non-severe SARS-CoV-2 infection (dated by TCRdb to about 2021). The study in broad terms: TCR sequencing used bulk RNA from unsorted whole blood, so alpha and beta chains could not be paired. What the study reported, not specific to this receptor: Matching against VDJdb was skewed toward anti-spike CD8 responses, likely underestimated virus-specific expansions, and missed private and CD4 specificities.

The CDR3 runs 17 amino acids, cysteine and phenylalanine included. Only the CDR3 region is kept as DNA, spanning 51 bases read in frame from base 1. CDR1 and CDR2 were assigned from the germline V gene as SGHAT and FQNNGV. V is pared back by 5 bases and J by 1 base, with 21 bases lying between the germline termini. This clonotype has ten or more counts. Its antigen is currently not known. No quality values exist for individual bases; no much larger clone is one base distant. This was a case-control study nested in a cohort of healthcare workers in London, UK, who had nasopharyngeal swab PCR tests and blood samples taken every week. Healthcare workers were enrolled in the week of the UK lockdown, from 23 to 31 March 2020, and were followed every week for up to roughly 15 weeks. Receptor libraries were prepared by 5' RACE. For sequencing, a NextSeq 500 was employed. In the TCR library protocol, unique molecular identifiers were attached to individual cDNA molecules to correct for PCR bias and sequencing error. Both TCR alpha and beta chains were sequenced, and tight co-correlation was observed between alpha and beta sequence abundances in each sample. The published analysis was carried out like this. Decombinator V4 was used to perform V gene, J gene and CDR3 annotation of TCR sequences. Expanded TCRs were defined as changing significantly between any two time points under a Poisson model with p below 0.0001. Abundances of TCRs were expressed as counts per million after normalisation to the total number of TCRs sequenced in each sample. MAIT TCRs were defined by TRAV1-2 paired with TRAJ12, TRAJ20 or TRAJ33, and iNKT TCRs by TRAV10 paired with TRAJ18. VDJdb, accessed 1 November 2021, was searched for CMV, EBV and SARS-CoV-2 annotated TCRs, with TCRs annotated for multiple antigens excluded. TCRdb handled the public reads itself, with Q25 trimming in fastp and clone calling in MiXCR, and kept productive beta chains. A single entry per CDR3 protein holds the most common genes and DNA from its merged rows. The V and J calls, along with clone size, are taken from TCRdb and not from the paper's own processing. This sample has about 25,000 distinct CDR3 sequences in its table, and less than 7% of those were observed once. 2.4% of the sample is in the top ten clones.

Material: whole blood. The origin of this receptor is an adult who was a healthcare worker with PCR-confirmed SARS-CoV-2 infection or an uninfected control (not recorded which). Recombination linked TRBV11-2 to TRBJ2-7; TRBD2 is perhaps the D gene, given 5 matching bases. The CDR3 in this case is CASSTVRGRTSSYEQYF. The nucleotide sequence reads TGTGCCAGCAGCACAGTCCGAGGACGGACTTCTTCCTACGAGCAGTACTTC.